This T cell receptor beta chain was sequenced during a study of blood T cell repertoires in COVID-19. Produced via immunoSEQ multiplex PCR; TCRdb's table is partial and in-frame only. Of 150,000 or so clones in the sample, around 83% were seen once. Sequenced material: peripheral blood. This clonotype originated in a woman aged 55-70 years with acute or convalescent COVID-19.

CDR3 loop: CATRGQYINSPLHF. DNA for the CDR3: TGTGCCACCAGGGGACAGTACATAAATTCACCCCTCCACTTT. V gene TRBV15 combines with J gene TRBJ1-6; 7 nucleotides agree with TRBD1. V lost 6 bases and J lost 7; bases outside the gene matches: 6. The germline CDR1 and CDR2 sequences are LNHNV and YYDKDF (reference sequence). The CDR3 is 14 amino acids.